This T cell receptor (beta chain) was sequenced in a study of T cell clonality in common variable immunodeficiency. Blood came from CVID subjects not ill and not taking immunomodulatory or immunosuppressive medication. CDR3 length: 15 amino acids. Trimming took 5 bases from V and 2 from J, leaving 14 bases between them. Per germline, CDR1 SGHTA and CDR2 FQGNSA. Study-wide results and limits: In common variable immunodeficiency, TCR beta chains reportedly carried fewer deletions and N-nucleotide insertions. What drives increased CVID clonality needs T cell subpopulation sequencing.

Sequenced by immunoSEQ multiplex PCR; TCRdb stores in-frame clones only, minus some. This sample comprises fewer than 35,000 clones, none seen once only. In regard to this clone: Antigen: not known. The DNA ends 3 residues before the CDR3 does, and the rest of the CDR3 is filled in from the germline J gene.

Sequencing used peripheral blood mononuclear cells. The V gene is TRBV7-2, the J gene TRBJ2-3; D might be TRBD2 (7 bases). The source is a human donor with common variable immunodeficiency. CDR3 residues: CASSRGGLNTDTQYF. CDR3 bases read: TGTGCCAGCAGCAGGGGGGGGCTGAACACAGATACG.